This T cell receptor (beta chain) was identified in a study of OX40 agonist ivuxolimab in advanced cancers. The overall study: Of the patients, three showed partial responses, one with hepatocellular carcinoma and two with cutaneous melanoma.

Some clones are missing from TCRdb's copy, which holds only in-frame ones; the method was immunoSEQ multiplex PCR. The profile shows about 84,000 clones, about 80% of them singletons. Only a few counts were recorded for this clone. At cycle 4 day 1, cycle 7 day 1, and baseline, blood was sampled. Germline-derived CDR1 and CDR2 are MNHEY and SVGAGI. The CDR3 covers 14 residues. The ends were cut back, 7 bases at V and 7 bases at J, with 19 bases in the middle. This chain joins TRBV6-5 and TRBJ1-2; D perhaps matches TRBD1 (6 bases). The material was CD4+ or CD8+ T cells sorted from blood, obtained in a trial of the OX40 agonist ivuxolimab. The clonotype comes from an adult with an advanced solid tumor such as melanoma, head and neck, liver or kidney cancer. The CDR3 loop is CASTLSGGGGGYTF. The CDR3 DNA is TGTGCCAGCACCCTTTCGGGGGGCGGAGGTGGCTACACCTTC.